Each of the 6 T cell receptor beta chains below was sequenced from the same sample in a study of cytomegalovirus exposure and HLA in healthy donors. Primers for the PCR totalled 60 Vbeta and 13 Jbeta. Here immunoSEQ multiplex PCR was the method, and the copy in TCRdb shows in-frame clones only, minus some. The sample lists 110,000 to 150,000 clones; around 73% were seen once. The sample was PBMCs. These receptor sequences come from a human donor in good health.

The V gene is TRBV5-4, the J gene TRBJ1-4; no firm D call. This CDR3 spans 14 amino acids. V was shortened by 4 bases and J by 8 bases, with 15 bases between the two germline ends. Per germline, CDR1 SGHNT and CDR2 YYREEE (reference sequence). This CDR3 reads CASSPDWADEKLFF. CDR3 nucleotides: TGTGCCAGCAGCCCGGACTGGGCGGACGAAAAACTGTTTTTT.

The J gene is TRBJ2-3, the V gene TRBV5-5, with D tentatively TRBD1 (5 bases). Trimming cost V 4 bases and J 0 bases, with 15 bases left between them. The CDR3 runs 16 residues. From germline, CDR1 is SGHKS and CDR2 YYEKEE (reference sequence). The CDR3 DNA reads TGTGCCAGCAGCATTGCGTGGGCAGGGAGCACAGATACGCAGTATTTT. It specifies CASSIAWAGSTDTQYF.

The chain joins TRBV9 to TRBJ2-1, with 11 bases that match TRBD2. The germline CDR1 and CDR2 sequences are SGDLS and YYNGEE. The CDR3 is made up of 17 amino acids. After removal of 1 base from V and 7 bases from J, the junction contained 10 bases not matched to a gene. The CDR3 coding sequence is TGTGCCAGCAGCGTATTTCCTAGCGGGAGGAATCGGAATGAGCAGTTCTTC. Amino acid sequence: CASSVFPSGRNRNEQFF.

This clone has a handful of counts. CDR3 nucleotides: TGTGCCAGCAGTGATTGGCAGGCCGAGCAGTTCTTC. This gives the protein CASSDWQAEQFF. The rearrangement uses TRBV27 and TRBJ2-1; D gene unclear. This CDR3 has 12 amino acids. Germline V gene lookup returns CDR1 MNHEY and CDR2 SMNVEV (reference sequence). V was clipped by 5 bases and J by 10 bases, with 12 bases between them.

The chain employs TRBV27 and TRBJ2-7; 9 nucleotides agree with TRBD1. The ends lost 6 bases at V and 4 bases at J; junction bases unmatched: 4. This CDR3 is 13 amino acids long. Germline values: CDR1 MNHEY, CDR2 SMNVEV (reference sequence). The CDR3 here is CASRQGANYEQYF. The CDR3 bases are TGTGCCAGCAGACAGGGGGCAAATTACGAGCAGTACTTC.

In DNA, the CDR3 is TGTGCCAGCAGCTTATCGCGGACTAGCGGGGTGCAGTTCTTC. This gives the protein CASSLSRTSGVQFF. The chain links TRBV11-3 to TRBJ2-1, with 12 bases lining up with TRBD2. Germline loops: CDR1 SGHNT, CDR2 YENEEA. V shed 2 bases, J shed 12 bases, and the junction held 5 bases outside the gene matches. The CDR3 covers 14 residues.